Shown below are 21 T cell receptor beta chains from a single sample sequenced in a study of cytomegalovirus exposure and HLA in healthy donors. 13 Jbeta primers and 60 Vbeta primers were used for the PCR. Libraries were prepared by immunoSEQ multiplex PCR; TCRdb keeps only in-frame clonotypes and omits some of them. The table lists about 100,000 clones. The sequencing input was PBMCs. The receptor source for this set is a man aged 50 to 60 in good health and CMV-seronegative.

This rearrangement joins TRBV5-1 to TRBJ2-1; D perhaps matches TRBD1 (5 bases). The V end lost 5 bases, the J end lost 3 bases, and 9 bases lay between the germline ends. CDR3 length equals 13 residues. Germline V gene sequence: CDR1 SGHRS, CDR2 YFSETQ. This chain's CDR3 is CASRFDSYNEQFF. The CDR3 nucleotides are TGCGCCAGCAGGTTCGACAGCTACAATGAGCAGTTCTTC.

V is TRBV6-1 and J is TRBJ2-1; D is unresolved. Germline V gives CDR1 MNHNS, CDR2 SASEGT. Trimming pared 1 base from V and 0 bases from J, leaving 10 bases between. CDR3 size: 16 residues. CDR3 nucleotides: TGTGCCAGCAGTGAAGTGTCAGTGCACTCCTACAATGAGCAGTTCTTC. Translating it yields CASSEVSVHSYNEQFF.

This rearrangement joins TRBV4-3 to TRBJ2-5; 11 nucleotides line up with TRBD2. J was trimmed by 5 bases and V by 3 bases; bases with no gene match: 11. The germline CDR1 and CDR2 sequences are LGHNA and YSLEER. The CDR3 length is 17 residues. The CDR3 DNA sequence: TGCGCCAGCAGCCAGACCCGAGGACTAGCGGGTATGGAGACCCAGTACTTC. Translated: CASSQTRGLAGMETQYF.

CDR3 coding DNA: TGTGCCAGCAGCGCGTACAGGGGTGGCTACACCTTC. Translating it yields CASSAYRGGYTF. The chain is built from TRBV9 and TRBJ1-2; TRBD1 agrees at 7 bases. The CDR3 has 12 amino acids. J gave up 7 bases and V 3 bases, and 3 bases lay outside the gene matches. Germline CDR1 and CDR2: SGDLS and YYNGEE.

The chain uses TRBV5-6 and TRBJ2-1; TRBD1 matches at 8 bases. The V and J ends lost 0 bases and 8 bases, in that order; junction bases with no gene match: 7. The CDR3 length is 15 residues. The germline gives CDR1 SGHDT, CDR2 YYEEEE. CDR3 coding DNA: TGTGCCAGCAGCTTGGAGGTGACAGGGGTCGATGAGCAGTTCTTC. Residues: CASSLEVTGVDEQFF.

The genes are TRBV9 and TRBJ1-1, with D unclear. With 0 bases removed from V and 3 bases from J, the gap between germline ends came to 6 bases. The CDR3 is 13 residues long. Germline lookup yields CDR1 SGDLS and CDR2 YYNGEE. CDR3 DNA: TGTGCCAGCAGCGTAGCTATGGACACTGAAGCTTTCTTT. This encodes CASSVAMDTEAFF. Drawing the rest from reference TRBV9 and TRBJ1-1, the complete variable domain is DSGVTQTPKHLITATGQRVTLRCSPRSGDLSVYWYQQSLDQGLQFLIQYYNGEERAKGNILERFSAQQFPDLHSELNLSSLELGDSALYFCASSVAMDTEAFFGQGTRLTVV.

The gene calls are TRBV7-6 and TRBJ2-7; 7 bases align to TRBD2. Germline loops: CDR1 SGHVS, CDR2 FNYEAQ. CDR3 size: 17 residues. Trimming at V came to 0 bases and at J to 0 bases, leaving 8 bases not matched to a gene. As DNA, the CDR3 is TGTGCCAGCAGCTTAGCGCCTAGCGGAACCAGCTCCTACGAGCAGTACTTC. This encodes CASSLAPSGTSSYEQYF.

The chain joins TRBV25-1 to TRBJ2-3; D may be TRBD1 (6 bases). V was shortened by 1 base and J by 2 bases, with 10 bases between the two germline ends. Germline loops: CDR1 MGHDK, CDR2 SYGVNS. CDR3 length: 15 residues. CDR3 protein: CASSEFPGVTDTQYF. CDR3 DNA: TGTGCCAGCAGTGAATTTCCAGGGGTCACAGATACGCAGTATTTT. Full variable domain (missing parts from reference TRBV25-1 and TRBJ2-3): EADIYQTPRYLVIGTGKKITLECSQTMGHDKMYWYQQDPGMELHLIHYSYGVNSTEKGDLSSESTVSRIRTEHFPLTLESARPSHTSQYLCASSEFPGVTDTQYFGPGTRLTVL.

This CDR3 reads CASSFSGSRLNEQFF. Here the CDR3 DNA reads TGCGCCAGCAGCTTTAGCGGGAGCCGCCTTAATGAGCAGTTCTTC. The V call is TRBV5-1, the J call TRBJ2-1; TRBD2 matches at 9 bases. CDR3 length equals 15 residues. The trim removed 2 bases at V and 7 bases at J, leaving 7 bases unmatched. The V gene's germline CDR1 is SGHRS and CDR2 YFSETQ.

The V and J genes are TRBV18 and TRBJ2-7; D may be TRBD2 (5 bases). The V and J ends lost 2 bases and 1 base respectively, with 15 bases between them. Germline-derived CDR1 and CDR2 are KGHSH and LQKENI. There are 16 residues in the CDR3. CDR3 nucleotide sequence: TGTGCCAGCTCACCAAATGAGGGTTTCTTATCCTACGAGCAGTACTTC. Its protein is CASSPNEGFLSYEQYF. The full variable domain, in which reference TRBV18 and TRBJ2-7 provide the parts outside the CDR3, is NAGVMQNPRHLVRRRGQEARLRCSPMKGHSHVYWYRQLPEEGLKFMVYLQKENIIDESGMPKERFSAEFPKEGPSILRIQQVVRGDSAAYFCASSPNEGFLSYEQYFGPGTRLTVT.

The chain carries TRBV7-9 and TRBJ2-1; 12 positions match TRBD2. Per germline, CDR1 SEHNR and CDR2 FQNEAQ (reference sequence). After removal of 1 base from V and 8 bases from J, the junction contained 6 bases not matched to a gene. The CDR3 covers 16 residues. CDR3 nucleotides: TGTGCCAGCAGCTTAGGCGCTAGCGGGGGGGCAGATGAGCAGTTCTTC. This gives the protein CASSLGASGGADEQFF.

The chain carries TRBV29-1 and TRBJ2-1; D remains unclear. The CDR3 runs to 11 residues. Germline assignment: CDR1 SQVTM and CDR2 ANQGSEA. With 8 bases removed from V and 7 bases from J, the gap between germline ends came to 12 bases. DNA for the CDR3: TGCAGCACCGAGCGAGGAAATGAGCAGTTCTTC. This sequence encodes CSTERGNEQFF.

The J gene is TRBJ2-7, the V gene TRBV25-1; tentative D call: TRBD2 (5 bases). V lost 7 bases and J 0 bases, leaving 10 bases between the germline ends. Looked up from germline, CDR1 is MGHDK and CDR2 is SYGVNS. This CDR3 has 13 residues. CDR3 nucleotide sequence: TGTGCCAGCACAGGACTGACCTCCTACGAGCAGTACTTC. It codes for CASTGLTSYEQYF.

This sequence joins TRBV5-1 and TRBJ2-2; the D gene is possibly TRBD1 (5 bases). Germline loops: CDR1 SGHRS, CDR2 YFSETQ. Trimming removed 4 bases from V and 0 bases from J, with 10 bases in between. The CDR3 has 15 amino acids. The CDR3 is CASSITTANTGELFF. The CDR3 coding sequence is TGCGCCAGCAGCATTACGACAGCGAACACCGGGGAGCTGTTTTTT. The entire variable domain, with the rest obtained from reference TRBV5-1 and TRBJ2-2, is as follows: KAGVTQTPRYLIKTRGQQVTLSCSPISGHRSVSWYQQTPGQGLQFLFEYFSETQRNKGNFPGRFSGRQFSNSRSEMNVSTLELGDSALYLCASSITTANTGELFFGEGSRLTVL.

This chain joins TRBV2 and TRBJ1-2; no clear D gene. The CDR3 spans 12 residues. V lost 6 bases and J 8 bases, leaving 13 bases between the germline ends. Germline CDR1 is SNHLY and CDR2 is FYNNEI. This CDR3 is CASSRLVGGYTF. The CDR3, as DNA: TGTGCCAGCAGCCGACTGGTAGGAGGCTACACCTTC.

The chain carries TRBV18 and TRBJ1-1; 9 nucleotides match TRBD1. The germline gives CDR1 KGHSH, CDR2 LQKENI. The CDR3 has 15 residues. J gave up 3 bases and V 8 bases, and 10 bases lay outside the gene matches. The CDR3 DNA is TGTGCCAGCCTTAGACAGGGGGTGCGGGACACTGAAGCTTTCTTT. Its translation: CASLRQGVRDTEAFF.

This sequence joins TRBV5-4 and TRBJ2-6; D unresolved. CDR3 length: 15 residues. Trimming pared 0 bases from V and 2 bases from J, leaving 6 bases between. Per the germline V gene, CDR1 is SGHNT and CDR2 is YYREEE (reference sequence). CDR3 in amino acids: CASSLVTAGANVLTF. DNA for the CDR3: TGTGCCAGCAGCTTGGTTACGGCTGGGGCCAACGTCCTGACTTTC.

This rearrangement joins TRBV7-2 to TRBJ1-2; D is unclear. The V gene's germline CDR1 is SGHTA and CDR2 FQGNSA. V lost 5 bases to trimming and J lost 8 bases, with 18 bases between them. The CDR3 is 14 residues long. DNA for the CDR3: TGTGCCAGCAGCAAAGATCAGGAGGCTCAAGGCTACACCTTC. This sequence encodes CASSKDQEAQGYTF.

The chain is built from TRBV20-1 and TRBJ1-1; the D is unclear. V was shortened by 5 bases and J by 1 base, with 5 bases between the two germline ends. The CDR3 is 11 amino acids. In germline, CDR1 is DFQATT, CDR2 SNEGSKA (reference sequence). The DNA of the CDR3 is TGCAGTGCTGGCGGGAACACTGAAGCTTTCTTT. It translates to CSAGGNTEAFF.

The chain uses TRBV5-1 and TRBJ1-1; a possible D gene is TRBD1 (5 bases). The CDR3 has 14 amino acids. Germline V gene sequence: CDR1 SGHRS, CDR2 YFSETQ. V dropped 4 bases and J dropped 4 bases, with 14 bases sitting between them. CDR3: CASSADILFTEAFF. The CDR3, as DNA: TGCGCCAGCAGCGCGGACATCCTTTTCACTGAAGCTTTCTTT.

The chain recombines TRBV6-6 with TRBJ2-2, with no clear D. The CDR3 is made up of 15 amino acids. Trimming stripped 3 bases from V and 0 bases from J, with 8 bases between. The germline V gene encodes CDR1 MNHNY and CDR2 SVGAGI (reference sequence). Here the CDR3 DNA reads TGTGCCAGCAGTTATCGAACGGCGAACACCGGGGAGCTGTTTTTT. Its translation is CASSYRTANTGELFF.